Each of the 6 T cell receptor beta chains below was sequenced from the same sample in a study of cytomegalovirus exposure and HLA in healthy donors. PCR involved 60 Vbeta and 13 Jbeta primers. TCRdb's copy holds only in-frame clones and misses some; the assay was immunoSEQ multiplex PCR. The top ten hold around 3.6% of the sample, which has about 120,000 clones, about 80% seen once. The sequenced sample was PBMCs. The receptors stem from a man aged 25 to 45 in good health and CMV-seronegative.

The rearrangement joins TRBV27 to TRBJ2-1; 9 bases agree with TRBD2. Trimming removed 9 bases from V and 4 bases from J; junction bases left unmatched: 22. CDR3 length: 19 amino acids. Germline V gives CDR1 MNHEY, CDR2 SMNVEV (reference sequence). DNA of the CDR3: TGTGCCAGTTCCAGGCTGAGTGTAGTAGCGGGAGAGCGGTACAATGAGCAGTTCTTC. Its translation: CASSRLSVVAGERYNEQFF.

V usage is TRBV9 and J usage is TRBJ2-7; D perhaps matches TRBD2 (6 bases). This CDR3 region has 15 residues. The germline V and J ends were trimmed by 4 bases and 2 bases, with 16 bases remaining between them. From germline, CDR1 is SGDLS and CDR2 YYNGEE. The CDR3 protein is CASSPFGTAPYEQYF. The CDR3 DNA follows: TGTGCCAGCAGCCCTTTCGGGACTGCCCCCTACGAGCAGTACTTC.

This rearrangement joins TRBV5-1 to TRBJ1-4; D is possibly TRBD1 (5 bases). V was clipped by 4 bases and J by 5 bases, with 15 bases between them. The CDR3 spans 15 residues. Germline assignment: CDR1 SGHRS and CDR2 YFSETQ. DNA for the CDR3: TGCGCCAGCAGCAACGACCAGGGAGGAAATGAAAAACTGTTTTTT. The encoded protein is CASSNDQGGNEKLFF.

This clone came up once. J is TRBJ2-6 and V is TRBV27; 16 nucleotides match TRBD2. This CDR3 is built from 22 residues. Germline trimming cut 5 bases from V and 0 bases from J; bases unmatched to any gene: 13. Germline values: CDR1 MNHEY, CDR2 SMNVEV (reference sequence). CDR3 in DNA: TGTGCCAGCAGTCTACGTCCCCCCGGGACTAGCGGGGGGGCCTCTGGGGCCAACGTCCTGACTTTC. This encodes CASSLRPPGTSGGASGANVLTF.

The J gene is TRBJ1-2, the V gene TRBV6-1; D not certain. V was cut by 3 bases and J by 6 bases, with 11 bases left in between. Germline values: CDR1 MNHNS, CDR2 SASEGT. The CDR3 has 13 amino acids. CDR3 in DNA: TGTGCCAGCAGTGATGGCTTGAGCGATGGCTACACCTTC. It encodes CASSDGLSDGYTF.

The rearrangement joins TRBV5-1 to TRBJ2-3; D might be TRBD2 (7 bases). Germline values: CDR1 SGHRS, CDR2 YFSETQ. Trimming cost V 6 bases and J 3 bases, with 17 bases left between them. The CDR3 spans 15 residues. CDR3 residues: CASISSGGGTDTQYF. CDR3 DNA: TGCGCCAGCATATCGTCGGGGGGCGGTACAGATACGCAGTATTTT.